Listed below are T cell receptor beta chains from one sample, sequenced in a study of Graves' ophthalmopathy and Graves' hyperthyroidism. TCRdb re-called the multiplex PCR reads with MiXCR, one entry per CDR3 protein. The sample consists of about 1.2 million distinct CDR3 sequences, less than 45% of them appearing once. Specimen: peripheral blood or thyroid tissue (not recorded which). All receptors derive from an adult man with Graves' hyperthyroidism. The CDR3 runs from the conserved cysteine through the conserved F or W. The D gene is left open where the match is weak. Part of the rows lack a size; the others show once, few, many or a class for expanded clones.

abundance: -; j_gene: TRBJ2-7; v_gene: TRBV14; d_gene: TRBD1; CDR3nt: TGTGCCAGCAGCCAAGGAGCAGGGGGCGTTTACGAGCAGTACTTC; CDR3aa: CASSQGAGGVYEQYF
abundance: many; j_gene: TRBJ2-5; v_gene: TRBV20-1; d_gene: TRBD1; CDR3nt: TGCAGTGTCCGCCCACAGGGGGAAGAGACCCAGTACTTC; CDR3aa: CSVRPQGEETQYF
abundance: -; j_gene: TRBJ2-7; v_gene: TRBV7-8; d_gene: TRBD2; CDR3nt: TGTGCCAGCAGCTCAGGGACTAGCGGGGCCCCCTACGAGCAGTACTTC; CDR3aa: CASSSGTSGAPYEQYF
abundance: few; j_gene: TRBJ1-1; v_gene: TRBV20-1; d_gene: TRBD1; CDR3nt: TGCAGTGCTAGGGGGGACAGGGAGTCTGAAGCTTTCTTT; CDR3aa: CSARGDRESEAFF
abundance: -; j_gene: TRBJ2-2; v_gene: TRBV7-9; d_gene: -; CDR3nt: TGTGCCAGCGCGCAGTCCGAGGATTGGACCGGGGAGCTGTTTTTT; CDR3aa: CASAQSEDWTGELFF
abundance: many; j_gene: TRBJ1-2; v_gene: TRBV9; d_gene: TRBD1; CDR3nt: TGTGCCAGCAGCGGTCAGGTAGGGGGCCAAAGCTATGGCTACACCTTC; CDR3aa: CASSGQVGGQSYGYTF
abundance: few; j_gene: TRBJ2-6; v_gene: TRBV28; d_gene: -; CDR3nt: TGTGCCAGCAGTATTGTGTCTGGGGCCAACGTCCTGACTTTC; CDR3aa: CASSIVSGANVLTF
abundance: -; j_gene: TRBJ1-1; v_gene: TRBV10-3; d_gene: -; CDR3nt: TGTGCCATCAGTGGTGGACAGGAAGCTTTCTTT; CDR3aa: CAISGGQEAFF
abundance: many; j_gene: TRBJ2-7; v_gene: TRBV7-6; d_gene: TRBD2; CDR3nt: TGTGCCAGCAGCCCCACGTCAGCGGGAGTCTACGAGCAGTACTTC; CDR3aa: CASSPTSAGVYEQYF
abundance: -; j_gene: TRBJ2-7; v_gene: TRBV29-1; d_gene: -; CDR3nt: TGCAGCGTTGAAGATTGGGTCATGGAGCAGTACTTC; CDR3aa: CSVEDWVMEQYF
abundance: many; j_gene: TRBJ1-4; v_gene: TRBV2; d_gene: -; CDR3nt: TGTGCCAGCAGTCCGAGGGTATCGAGTGAAAAACTGTTTTTT; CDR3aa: CASSPRVSSEKLFF
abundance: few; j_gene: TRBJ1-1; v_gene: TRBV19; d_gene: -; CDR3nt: TGTGCCAGTAGTATAGGGTCATCCTCTGAAGCTTTCTTT; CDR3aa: CASSIGSSSEAFF
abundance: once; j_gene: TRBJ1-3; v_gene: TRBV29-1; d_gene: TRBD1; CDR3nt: TGCAGCGTTAGGGGGCTTGCTGGAAACACCATATATTTT; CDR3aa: CSVRGLAGNTIYF
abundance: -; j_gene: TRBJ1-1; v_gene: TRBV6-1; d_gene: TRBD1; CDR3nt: TGTGCCAGCGGACACCAGGGGGCGAGTACTGAAGCTTTCTTT; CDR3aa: CASGHQGASTEAFF
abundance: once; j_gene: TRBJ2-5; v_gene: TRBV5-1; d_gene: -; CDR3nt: TGCGCCAGCAGCTTCTTAAGTCCCGGGGGAGAGACCCAGTACTTC; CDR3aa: CASSFLSPGGETQYF
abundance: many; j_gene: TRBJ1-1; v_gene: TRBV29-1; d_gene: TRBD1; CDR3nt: TGCAGCGTCCAACGGTTGGGGACAGGGAGAAGTGGCACTGAAGCTTTCTTT; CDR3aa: CSVQRLGTGRSGTEAFF
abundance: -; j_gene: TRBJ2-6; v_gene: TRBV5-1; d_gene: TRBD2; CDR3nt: TGCGCCAGCAGCTTGAGCGGGGGGAACTACGTCCTGACTTTC; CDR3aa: CASSLSGGNYVLTF
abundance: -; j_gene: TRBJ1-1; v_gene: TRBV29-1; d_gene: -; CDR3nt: TGCAGCGTGGATGGGGACCACCAGGGGACTGAAGCTTTCTTT; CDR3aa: CSVDGDHQGTEAFF
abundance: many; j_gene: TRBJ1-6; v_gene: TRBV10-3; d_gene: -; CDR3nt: TGTGCCATCAGTGATGGGGAACCCCGGGATTCACCCCTCCACTTT; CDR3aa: CAISDGEPRDSPLHF
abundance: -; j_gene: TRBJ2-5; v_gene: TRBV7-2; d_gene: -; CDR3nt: TGTGCCAGCAGCTTATGGGACGCAGAGACCCAGTACTTC; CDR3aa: CASSLWDAETQYF
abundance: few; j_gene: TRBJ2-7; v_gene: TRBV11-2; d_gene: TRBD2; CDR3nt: TGTGCCAGCAGCTTAGGGGGGAGCGGGAGCCTCTCGGGCGAGCAGTACTTC; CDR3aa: CASSLGGSGSLSGEQYF
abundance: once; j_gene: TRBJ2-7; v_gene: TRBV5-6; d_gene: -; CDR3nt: TGTGCCAGCAGCCCCCCGGCCGGGGGTATCCGTTACGAGCAGTACTTC; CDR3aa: CASSPPAGGIRYEQYF
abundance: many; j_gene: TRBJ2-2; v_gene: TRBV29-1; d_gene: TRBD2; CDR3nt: TGCAGCGTTGTTGGACTAGTGAACACCGGGGAGCTGTTTTTT; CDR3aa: CSVVGLVNTGELFF
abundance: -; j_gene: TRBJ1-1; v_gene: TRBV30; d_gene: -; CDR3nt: TGTGCCTGGAGAGGCGCTGAAGCTTTCTTT; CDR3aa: CAWRGAEAFF
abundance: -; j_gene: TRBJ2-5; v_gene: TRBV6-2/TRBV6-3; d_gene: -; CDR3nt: TGTGCCAGCAGTTACTTCGAGACCCAGTACTTC; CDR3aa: CASSYFETQYF
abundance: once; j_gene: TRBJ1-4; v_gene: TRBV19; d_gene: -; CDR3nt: TGTGCCAGTAGTACGGGACTGTTTTTT; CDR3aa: CASSTGLFF
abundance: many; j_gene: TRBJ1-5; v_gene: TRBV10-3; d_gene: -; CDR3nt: TGTGCCATCAGTAACAGGAAGTATAGCAATCAGCCCCAGCATTTT; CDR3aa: CAISNRKYSNQPQHF
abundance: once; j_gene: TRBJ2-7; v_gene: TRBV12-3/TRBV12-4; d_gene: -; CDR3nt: TGTGCCAGCGGGCGGGGCCAGGCTAGTATCTACGAGCAGTACTTC; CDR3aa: CASGRGQASIYEQYF
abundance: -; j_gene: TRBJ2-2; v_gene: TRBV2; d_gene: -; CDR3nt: TGTGCCAGCGGACCTACAGGGTTGGGTGGGGAGCTGTTTTTT; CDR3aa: CASGPTGLGGELFF
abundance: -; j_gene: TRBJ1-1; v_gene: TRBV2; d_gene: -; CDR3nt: TGTGCTAGGCGGCAGGGTAGGAACACTGAAGCTTTCTTT; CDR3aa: CARRQGRNTEAFF
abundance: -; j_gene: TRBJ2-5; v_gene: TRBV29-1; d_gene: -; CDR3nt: TGCAGCGTTGCCACCACAGGGTCCTTAGAGACCCAGTACTTC; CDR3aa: CSVATTGSLETQYF
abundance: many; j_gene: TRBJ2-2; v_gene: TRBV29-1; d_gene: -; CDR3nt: TGCAGCGTCCGTTCCAGGGTACTGCCCGGGGAGCTGTTTTTT; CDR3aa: CSVRSRVLPGELFF
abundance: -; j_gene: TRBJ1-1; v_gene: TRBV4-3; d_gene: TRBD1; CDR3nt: TGCGCCAGCAGCCAAGATCCGGTGGTGGACAGGGGCCGGAACACTGAAGCTTTCTTT; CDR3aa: CASSQDPVVDRGRNTEAFF
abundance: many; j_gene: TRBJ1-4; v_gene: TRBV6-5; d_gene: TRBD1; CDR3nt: TGTGCCAGCAGTCGGGACAGTTGGGAAAAACTGTTTTTT; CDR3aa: CASSRDSWEKLFF
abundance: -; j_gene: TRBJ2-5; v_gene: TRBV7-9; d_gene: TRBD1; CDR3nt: TGTGCCAGCGGTGTTACAGGGACAGCCCAAGAGGCCCAGTACTTC; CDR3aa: CASGVTGTAQEAQYF
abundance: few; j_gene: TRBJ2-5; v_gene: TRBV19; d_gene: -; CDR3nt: TGTGCCAGTAGTATACGGGCGTGGGGGACCGGGGAAGAGACCCAGTACTTC; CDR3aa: CASSIRAWGTGEETQYF
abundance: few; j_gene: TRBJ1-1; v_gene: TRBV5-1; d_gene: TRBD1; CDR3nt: TGCGCCAGCAGCTCTACCGACAGGGGACGAGGGTTCATGAACACTGAAGCTTTCTTT; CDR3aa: CASSSTDRGRGFMNTEAFF
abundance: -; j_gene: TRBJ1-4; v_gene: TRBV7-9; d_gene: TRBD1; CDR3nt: TGCGCCAGCAGCCAGGGGGCGCCGGATGAAAAACTGTTTTTT; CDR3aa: CASSQGAPDEKLFF
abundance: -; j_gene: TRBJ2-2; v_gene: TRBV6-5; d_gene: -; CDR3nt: TGTGCCAGCAGAAGTACAGGCGTGCCCGGGGAGCTGTTTTTT; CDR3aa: CASRSTGVPGELFF
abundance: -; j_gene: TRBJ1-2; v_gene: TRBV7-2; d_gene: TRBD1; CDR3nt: TGCGCCAGCAGCCAGGATCGCGACAGGGCCAGGTATGGCTACACCTTC; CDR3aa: CASSQDRDRARYGYTF
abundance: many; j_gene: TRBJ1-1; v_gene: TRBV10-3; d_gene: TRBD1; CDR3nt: TGTGCCATCAGTGAGACAGGGGGCATATCATCTGAAGCTTTCTTT; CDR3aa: CAISETGGISSEAFF
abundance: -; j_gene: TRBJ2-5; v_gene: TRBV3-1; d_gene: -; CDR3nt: TGTGCCAGCAGCCAAGACGGTAGGGTAGGGGGCCAAGAGACCCAGTACTTC; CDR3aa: CASSQDGRVGGQETQYF
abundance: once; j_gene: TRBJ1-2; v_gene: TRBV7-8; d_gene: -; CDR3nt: TGTGCCAGCAGCTTAATGGGGGGGAACTATGGCTACACCTTC; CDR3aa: CASSLMGGNYGYTF
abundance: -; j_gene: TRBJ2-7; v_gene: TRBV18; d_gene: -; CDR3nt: TGTGCCAGCTCACCTCAGCGACAGGAGATAAACTTC; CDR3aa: CASSPQRQEINF
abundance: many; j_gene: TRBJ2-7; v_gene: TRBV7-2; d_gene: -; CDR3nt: TGTGCCAGCAGCTCGCTGCTGGTAGGGGAGCAGTACTTC; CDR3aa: CASSSLLVGEQYF
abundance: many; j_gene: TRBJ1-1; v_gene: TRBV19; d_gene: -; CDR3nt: TGTGCCAGTAGTATCGCAGGGGCCTGGGGCACTGAAGCTTTCTTT; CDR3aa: CASSIAGAWGTEAFF
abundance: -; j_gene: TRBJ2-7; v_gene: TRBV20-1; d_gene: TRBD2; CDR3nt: TGCAGTGCTAGAGTGGGGGGGGGGGCCTACGAGCAGTACTTC; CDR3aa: CSARVGGGAYEQYF
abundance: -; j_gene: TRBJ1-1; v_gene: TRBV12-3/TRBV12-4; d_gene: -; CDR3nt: TGTGCCAGCAGACACGGGGGAGGGACTGAAGCTTTCTTT; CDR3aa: CASRHGGGTEAFF
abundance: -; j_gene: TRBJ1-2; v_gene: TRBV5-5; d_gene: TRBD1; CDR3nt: TGTGCCAGCAGCGCAACAGGGGGCCTAATATTC; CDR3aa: CASSATGGLIF
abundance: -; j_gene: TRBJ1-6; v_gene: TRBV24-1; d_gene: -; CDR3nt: TGTGCCACCAGTGATTCCACTGGACCGGATTCACCCCTCCACTTT; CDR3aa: CATSDSTGPDSPLHF
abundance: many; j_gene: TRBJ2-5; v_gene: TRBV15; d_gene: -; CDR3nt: TGTGCCACCAGCAGAGATACGGCCAAGGAGACCCAGTACTTC; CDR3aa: CATSRDTAKETQYF
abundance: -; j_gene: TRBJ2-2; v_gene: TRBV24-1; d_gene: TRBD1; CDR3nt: TGTGCCACCAGTGATTGGGGACAGGCGAACACCGGGGAGCTGTTTTTT; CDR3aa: CATSDWGQANTGELFF
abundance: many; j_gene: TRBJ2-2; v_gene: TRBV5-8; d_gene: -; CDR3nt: TGTGCCAGCAGCTTCGATCGAACTGTGACCGGGGAGCTGTTTTTT; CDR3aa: CASSFDRTVTGELFF
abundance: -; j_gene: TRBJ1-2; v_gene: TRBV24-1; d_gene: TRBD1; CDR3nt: TGTGCCACCAGTGGGACAGGGGGCGATGGCGACTATGGCTACACCTTC; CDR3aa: CATSGTGGDGDYGYTF
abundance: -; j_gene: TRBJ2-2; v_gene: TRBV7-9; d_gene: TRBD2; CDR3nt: TGTGCCAGCAGCATCCTAGCGGGTTACACCGGGGAGCTGTCTTTT; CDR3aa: CASSILAGYTGELSF
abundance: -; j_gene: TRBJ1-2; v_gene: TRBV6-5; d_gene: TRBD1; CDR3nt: TGTGCCAGCAGTACTCGCGAGGGGACAGATAATTACACCTTC; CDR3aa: CASSTREGTDNYTF
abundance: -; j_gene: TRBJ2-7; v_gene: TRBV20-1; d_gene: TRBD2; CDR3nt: TGCAGTGCTAGGTTGGCGGGAGCCTCCCCCGAGCAGTACTTC; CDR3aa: CSARLAGASPEQYF
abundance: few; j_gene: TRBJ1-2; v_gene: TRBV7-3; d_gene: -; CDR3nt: TGTGCCAGCAGCCTAACGGGGGCGCAGGGGTATGGCTACACCTTC; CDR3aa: CASSLTGAQGYGYTF
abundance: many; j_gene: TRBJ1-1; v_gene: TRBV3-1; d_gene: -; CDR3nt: TGTGCCAGCAGCCAGGGCCAAGGAGGGGCTTTCTTT; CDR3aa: CASSQGQGGAFF
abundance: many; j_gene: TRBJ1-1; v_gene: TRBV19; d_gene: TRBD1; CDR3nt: TGTGCCAGTCGTCCCACTCACAGGGGTCGAACTGAAGCTTTCTTT; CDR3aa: CASRPTHRGRTEAFF